Below are 17 T cell receptor beta chains sequenced from a single sample in a study of cytomegalovirus exposure and HLA in healthy donors. PCR amplification relied on 60 Vbeta primers (plus 13 Jbeta primers). Profiled with immunoSEQ multiplex PCR; TCRdb holds only in-frame clones, not every one. The sample includes some 100,000 clones, about four fifths seen only once; the top ten take 4.1%. The material sequenced was PBMCs. The receptor set was obtained from a female donor in good health and CMV-seropositive.

The chain is built from TRBV7-6 and TRBJ1-6, with D uncertain. With 8 bases removed from V and 0 bases from J, the gap between germline ends came to 23 bases. This CDR3 comprises 19 residues. CDR1 SGHVS and CDR2 FNYEAQ come from the germline V gene. CDR3 sequence (DNA): TGTGCCAGCCCTATACTAAGGCACCCCGACTACTCCTATAATTCACCCCTCCACTTT. Amino acids: CASPILRHPDYSYNSPLHF.

The chain employs TRBV19 and TRBJ1-2, with a weak D call TRBD1 (5 bases). This CDR3 has 12 amino acids. Germline lookup yields CDR1 LNHDA and CDR2 SQIVND (reference sequence). Trimming removed 5 bases from V and 4 bases from J, with 8 bases in between. The CDR3 nucleotides are TGTGCCAGTAGTCCGACAGTCTATGGCTACACCTTC. This sequence encodes CASSPTVYGYTF. The whole variable domain, remainder taken from reference TRBV19 and TRBJ1-2, is DGGITQSPKYLFRKEGQNVTLSCEQNLNHDAMYWYRQDPGQGLRLIYYSQIVNDFQKGDIAEGYSVSREKKESFPLTVTSAQKNPTAFYLCASSPTVYGYTFGSGTRLTVV.

The J gene is TRBJ2-7, the V gene TRBV6-1, with D possibly being TRBD1 (5 bases). The germline V gene has CDR1 MNHNS and CDR2 SASEGT. V was cut by 2 bases and J by 9 bases, with 8 bases left in between. CDR3 length equals 11 residues. The CDR3: CASSEPRGQYF. The CDR3 nucleotides read TGTGCCAGCAGTGAACCAAGGGGGCAGTACTTC.

This clone has more than one count but fewer than ten. The chain combines TRBV7-2 with TRBJ1-2; D gene unclear. Germline V lookup: CDR1 SGHTA, CDR2 FQGNSA. This CDR3 has 13 residues. The V end was cut by 0 bases, the J end by 3 bases, with 5 bases between. CDR3 sequence: CASSLARHYGYTF. CDR3 sequence (DNA): TGTGCCAGCAGCTTAGCGCGGCACTATGGCTACACCTTC.

This clone came up a few times. V and J are TRBV5-6 and TRBJ1-2; D is undetermined. Deletions cut 3 bases from V and 8 bases from J, with 17 bases between. This CDR3 spans 14 amino acids. Germline V CDR1 and CDR2: SGHDT, YYEEEE. Here the CDR3 reads CASSSLGGVGGYTF. CDR3 nucleotide sequence: TGTGCCAGCAGCTCGTTGGGCGGGGTAGGAGGCTACACCTTC.

Only one count was recorded for this clone. V and J are TRBV5-1 and TRBJ2-2; D is possibly TRBD2 (5 bases). The CDR3 spans 15 residues. V was shortened by 4 bases and J by 5 bases, with 15 bases between the two germline ends. Germline assignment: CDR1 SGHRS and CDR2 YFSETQ. This CDR3 reads CASSLRDSGTGELFF. CDR3 bases: TGCGCCAGCAGCCTGAGAGACTCGGGGACCGGGGAGCTGTTTTTT.

This sequence joins TRBV27 and TRBJ1-5; no firm D call. Trimming pared 4 bases from V and 6 bases from J, leaving 7 bases between. There are 12 residues in the CDR3. The V gene's germline CDR1 is MNHEY and CDR2 SMNVEV (reference sequence). CDR3 in amino acids: CASSSAGQPQHF. CDR3 DNA: TGTGCCAGCAGTTCGGCGGGTCAGCCCCAGCATTTT.

J is TRBJ2-7 and V is TRBV7-2; 14 positions match TRBD2. CDR1 and CDR2 (germline): SGHTA, FQGNSA. This CDR3 is built from 15 residues. The trim removed 5 bases at V and 7 bases at J, leaving 7 bases unmatched. In DNA, the CDR3 is TGTGCCAGCAGCCCCCGGACTAGCGGGAGGAGTGAGCAGTACTTC. This sequence encodes CASSPRTSGRSEQYF.

This clone occurred once. J is TRBJ2-1 and V is TRBV28, with 13 bases aligning to TRBD2. Germline assignment: CDR1 MDHEN and CDR2 SYDVKM. The CDR3 covers 22 residues. After removal of 5 bases from V and 1 base from J, the junction contained 20 bases not matched to a gene. CDR3 region: CASSLSGPGLAGPRGSYNEQFF. The CDR3 bases are TGTGCCAGCAGTCTCTCCGGACCGGGACTAGCGGGACCTAGAGGGTCCTACAATGAGCAGTTCTTC. Variable domain in full (rest from reference TRBV28 and TRBJ2-1): DVKVTQSSRYLVKRTGEKVFLECVQDMDHENMFWYRQDPGLGLRLIYFSYDVKMKEKGDIPEGYSVSREKKERFSLILESASTNQTSMYLCASSLSGPGLAGPRGSYNEQFFGPGTRLTVL.

The chain couples TRBV9 to TRBJ2-1, with 9 bases aligning to TRBD1. The CDR3 loop spans 16 amino acids. V trimming: 0 bases; J trimming: 4 bases; junction bases outside the gene matches: 5. The germline V gene encodes CDR1 SGDLS and CDR2 YYNGEE. The DNA for the CDR3 is TGTGCCAGCAGCGTAGCTACAGGACAGGGGTACAATGAGCAGTTCTTC. Its translation is CASSVATGQGYNEQFF.

A note on this clone: One end of the junction is discordant with germline, which a read error may explain. Here the CDR3 DNA reads TGTGCCAGCAGCCCCAGTCGGGGACAGATGGATGGCCACACCTTC. The encoded protein is CASSPSRGQMDGHTF. J is TRBJ1-2 and V is TRBV7-9; 7 bases line up with TRBD1. The CDR3 consists of 15 residues. The germline CDR1 and CDR2 sequences are SEHNR and FQNEAQ (reference sequence).

The genes are TRBV27 and TRBJ2-1; 10 bases are a match to TRBD1. Germline loops: CDR1 MNHEY, CDR2 SMNVEV (reference sequence). CDR3 length: 14 amino acids. J gave up 12 bases and V 8 bases, and 13 bases lay outside the gene matches. The CDR3 protein is CASSPTGGEGGQFF. The CDR3 DNA reads TGTGCCAGCTCTCCGACAGGGGGCGAGGGCGGGCAGTTCTTC.

The chain combines TRBV19 with TRBJ1-2; D might be TRBD1 (5 bases). Germline-derived CDR1 and CDR2 are LNHDA and SQIVND (reference sequence). The V and J ends lost 9 bases and 7 bases respectively, with 24 bases between them. The CDR3 runs 15 residues. The CDR3 spells CASSRAGPPASGYTF. The CDR3 nucleotides are TGTGCCAGCAGCCGGGCGGGGCCGCCGGCCTCTGGCTACACCTTC.

The V call is TRBV5-6, the J call TRBJ2-1, with TRBD2 identical over 13 bases. Germline CDR1 and CDR2: SGHDT and YYEEEE. CDR3 length equals 16 residues. V was clipped by 2 bases and J by 7 bases; unmatched bases: 6. CDR3 region: CASSFVTSGRKNEQFF. The CDR3, as DNA: TGTGCCAGCAGCTTCGTGACTAGCGGGAGGAAGAATGAGCAGTTCTTC.

The chain has TRBV5-1 and TRBJ1-1; TRBD1 might be the D (6 bases). This CDR3 region has 15 residues. Germline-derived CDR1 and CDR2 are SGHRS and YFSETQ. Trimming shortened V by 0 bases and J by 3 bases, and 12 bases separated the two germline ends. DNA for the CDR3: TGCGCCAGCAGCTTGGGGCAGGGGCTACACACTGAAGCTTTCTTT. Its translation: CASSLGQGLHTEAFF.

CDR3 loop: CASSLNLPAGEQFF. The DNA of the CDR3 is TGCGCCAGCAGCTTGAATCTCCCGGCGGGTGAGCAGTTCTTC. The chain uses TRBV5-1 and TRBJ2-1; possible D gene TRBD2, 5 bases. CDR3 length: 14 amino acids. Germline V gene sequence: CDR1 SGHRS, CDR2 YFSETQ. V was clipped by 1 base and J by 9 bases, with 14 bases between them.

This clone was recorded a few times. CDR3 protein: CASSPLGGQPPYNEQFF. The CDR3 nucleotides are TGTGCCAGCAGCCCTCTTGGAGGTCAGCCCCCCTACAATGAGCAGTTCTTC. This chain connects TRBV11-2 to TRBJ2-1; a possible D gene is TRBD2 (5 bases). The V gene's germline CDR1 is SGHAT and CDR2 FQNNGV. V was pared by 5 bases and J by 2 bases, with 19 bases between. CDR3 length equals 17 residues.